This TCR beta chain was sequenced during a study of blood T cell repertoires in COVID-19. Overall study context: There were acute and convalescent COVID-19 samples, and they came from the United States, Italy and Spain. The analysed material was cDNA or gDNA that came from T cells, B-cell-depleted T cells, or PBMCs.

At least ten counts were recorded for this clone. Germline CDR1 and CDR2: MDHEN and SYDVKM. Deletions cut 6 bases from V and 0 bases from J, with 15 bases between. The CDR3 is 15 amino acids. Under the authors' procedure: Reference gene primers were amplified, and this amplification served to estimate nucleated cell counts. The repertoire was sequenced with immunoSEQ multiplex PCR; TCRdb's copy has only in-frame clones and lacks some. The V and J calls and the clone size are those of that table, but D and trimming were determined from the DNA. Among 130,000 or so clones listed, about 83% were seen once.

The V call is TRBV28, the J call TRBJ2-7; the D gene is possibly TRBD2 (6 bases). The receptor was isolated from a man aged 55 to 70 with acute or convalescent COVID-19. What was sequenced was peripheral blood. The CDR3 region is CASRSGTPSSYEQYF. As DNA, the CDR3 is TGTGCCAGCAGATCCGGGACTCCGAGCTCCTACGAGCAGTACTTC.